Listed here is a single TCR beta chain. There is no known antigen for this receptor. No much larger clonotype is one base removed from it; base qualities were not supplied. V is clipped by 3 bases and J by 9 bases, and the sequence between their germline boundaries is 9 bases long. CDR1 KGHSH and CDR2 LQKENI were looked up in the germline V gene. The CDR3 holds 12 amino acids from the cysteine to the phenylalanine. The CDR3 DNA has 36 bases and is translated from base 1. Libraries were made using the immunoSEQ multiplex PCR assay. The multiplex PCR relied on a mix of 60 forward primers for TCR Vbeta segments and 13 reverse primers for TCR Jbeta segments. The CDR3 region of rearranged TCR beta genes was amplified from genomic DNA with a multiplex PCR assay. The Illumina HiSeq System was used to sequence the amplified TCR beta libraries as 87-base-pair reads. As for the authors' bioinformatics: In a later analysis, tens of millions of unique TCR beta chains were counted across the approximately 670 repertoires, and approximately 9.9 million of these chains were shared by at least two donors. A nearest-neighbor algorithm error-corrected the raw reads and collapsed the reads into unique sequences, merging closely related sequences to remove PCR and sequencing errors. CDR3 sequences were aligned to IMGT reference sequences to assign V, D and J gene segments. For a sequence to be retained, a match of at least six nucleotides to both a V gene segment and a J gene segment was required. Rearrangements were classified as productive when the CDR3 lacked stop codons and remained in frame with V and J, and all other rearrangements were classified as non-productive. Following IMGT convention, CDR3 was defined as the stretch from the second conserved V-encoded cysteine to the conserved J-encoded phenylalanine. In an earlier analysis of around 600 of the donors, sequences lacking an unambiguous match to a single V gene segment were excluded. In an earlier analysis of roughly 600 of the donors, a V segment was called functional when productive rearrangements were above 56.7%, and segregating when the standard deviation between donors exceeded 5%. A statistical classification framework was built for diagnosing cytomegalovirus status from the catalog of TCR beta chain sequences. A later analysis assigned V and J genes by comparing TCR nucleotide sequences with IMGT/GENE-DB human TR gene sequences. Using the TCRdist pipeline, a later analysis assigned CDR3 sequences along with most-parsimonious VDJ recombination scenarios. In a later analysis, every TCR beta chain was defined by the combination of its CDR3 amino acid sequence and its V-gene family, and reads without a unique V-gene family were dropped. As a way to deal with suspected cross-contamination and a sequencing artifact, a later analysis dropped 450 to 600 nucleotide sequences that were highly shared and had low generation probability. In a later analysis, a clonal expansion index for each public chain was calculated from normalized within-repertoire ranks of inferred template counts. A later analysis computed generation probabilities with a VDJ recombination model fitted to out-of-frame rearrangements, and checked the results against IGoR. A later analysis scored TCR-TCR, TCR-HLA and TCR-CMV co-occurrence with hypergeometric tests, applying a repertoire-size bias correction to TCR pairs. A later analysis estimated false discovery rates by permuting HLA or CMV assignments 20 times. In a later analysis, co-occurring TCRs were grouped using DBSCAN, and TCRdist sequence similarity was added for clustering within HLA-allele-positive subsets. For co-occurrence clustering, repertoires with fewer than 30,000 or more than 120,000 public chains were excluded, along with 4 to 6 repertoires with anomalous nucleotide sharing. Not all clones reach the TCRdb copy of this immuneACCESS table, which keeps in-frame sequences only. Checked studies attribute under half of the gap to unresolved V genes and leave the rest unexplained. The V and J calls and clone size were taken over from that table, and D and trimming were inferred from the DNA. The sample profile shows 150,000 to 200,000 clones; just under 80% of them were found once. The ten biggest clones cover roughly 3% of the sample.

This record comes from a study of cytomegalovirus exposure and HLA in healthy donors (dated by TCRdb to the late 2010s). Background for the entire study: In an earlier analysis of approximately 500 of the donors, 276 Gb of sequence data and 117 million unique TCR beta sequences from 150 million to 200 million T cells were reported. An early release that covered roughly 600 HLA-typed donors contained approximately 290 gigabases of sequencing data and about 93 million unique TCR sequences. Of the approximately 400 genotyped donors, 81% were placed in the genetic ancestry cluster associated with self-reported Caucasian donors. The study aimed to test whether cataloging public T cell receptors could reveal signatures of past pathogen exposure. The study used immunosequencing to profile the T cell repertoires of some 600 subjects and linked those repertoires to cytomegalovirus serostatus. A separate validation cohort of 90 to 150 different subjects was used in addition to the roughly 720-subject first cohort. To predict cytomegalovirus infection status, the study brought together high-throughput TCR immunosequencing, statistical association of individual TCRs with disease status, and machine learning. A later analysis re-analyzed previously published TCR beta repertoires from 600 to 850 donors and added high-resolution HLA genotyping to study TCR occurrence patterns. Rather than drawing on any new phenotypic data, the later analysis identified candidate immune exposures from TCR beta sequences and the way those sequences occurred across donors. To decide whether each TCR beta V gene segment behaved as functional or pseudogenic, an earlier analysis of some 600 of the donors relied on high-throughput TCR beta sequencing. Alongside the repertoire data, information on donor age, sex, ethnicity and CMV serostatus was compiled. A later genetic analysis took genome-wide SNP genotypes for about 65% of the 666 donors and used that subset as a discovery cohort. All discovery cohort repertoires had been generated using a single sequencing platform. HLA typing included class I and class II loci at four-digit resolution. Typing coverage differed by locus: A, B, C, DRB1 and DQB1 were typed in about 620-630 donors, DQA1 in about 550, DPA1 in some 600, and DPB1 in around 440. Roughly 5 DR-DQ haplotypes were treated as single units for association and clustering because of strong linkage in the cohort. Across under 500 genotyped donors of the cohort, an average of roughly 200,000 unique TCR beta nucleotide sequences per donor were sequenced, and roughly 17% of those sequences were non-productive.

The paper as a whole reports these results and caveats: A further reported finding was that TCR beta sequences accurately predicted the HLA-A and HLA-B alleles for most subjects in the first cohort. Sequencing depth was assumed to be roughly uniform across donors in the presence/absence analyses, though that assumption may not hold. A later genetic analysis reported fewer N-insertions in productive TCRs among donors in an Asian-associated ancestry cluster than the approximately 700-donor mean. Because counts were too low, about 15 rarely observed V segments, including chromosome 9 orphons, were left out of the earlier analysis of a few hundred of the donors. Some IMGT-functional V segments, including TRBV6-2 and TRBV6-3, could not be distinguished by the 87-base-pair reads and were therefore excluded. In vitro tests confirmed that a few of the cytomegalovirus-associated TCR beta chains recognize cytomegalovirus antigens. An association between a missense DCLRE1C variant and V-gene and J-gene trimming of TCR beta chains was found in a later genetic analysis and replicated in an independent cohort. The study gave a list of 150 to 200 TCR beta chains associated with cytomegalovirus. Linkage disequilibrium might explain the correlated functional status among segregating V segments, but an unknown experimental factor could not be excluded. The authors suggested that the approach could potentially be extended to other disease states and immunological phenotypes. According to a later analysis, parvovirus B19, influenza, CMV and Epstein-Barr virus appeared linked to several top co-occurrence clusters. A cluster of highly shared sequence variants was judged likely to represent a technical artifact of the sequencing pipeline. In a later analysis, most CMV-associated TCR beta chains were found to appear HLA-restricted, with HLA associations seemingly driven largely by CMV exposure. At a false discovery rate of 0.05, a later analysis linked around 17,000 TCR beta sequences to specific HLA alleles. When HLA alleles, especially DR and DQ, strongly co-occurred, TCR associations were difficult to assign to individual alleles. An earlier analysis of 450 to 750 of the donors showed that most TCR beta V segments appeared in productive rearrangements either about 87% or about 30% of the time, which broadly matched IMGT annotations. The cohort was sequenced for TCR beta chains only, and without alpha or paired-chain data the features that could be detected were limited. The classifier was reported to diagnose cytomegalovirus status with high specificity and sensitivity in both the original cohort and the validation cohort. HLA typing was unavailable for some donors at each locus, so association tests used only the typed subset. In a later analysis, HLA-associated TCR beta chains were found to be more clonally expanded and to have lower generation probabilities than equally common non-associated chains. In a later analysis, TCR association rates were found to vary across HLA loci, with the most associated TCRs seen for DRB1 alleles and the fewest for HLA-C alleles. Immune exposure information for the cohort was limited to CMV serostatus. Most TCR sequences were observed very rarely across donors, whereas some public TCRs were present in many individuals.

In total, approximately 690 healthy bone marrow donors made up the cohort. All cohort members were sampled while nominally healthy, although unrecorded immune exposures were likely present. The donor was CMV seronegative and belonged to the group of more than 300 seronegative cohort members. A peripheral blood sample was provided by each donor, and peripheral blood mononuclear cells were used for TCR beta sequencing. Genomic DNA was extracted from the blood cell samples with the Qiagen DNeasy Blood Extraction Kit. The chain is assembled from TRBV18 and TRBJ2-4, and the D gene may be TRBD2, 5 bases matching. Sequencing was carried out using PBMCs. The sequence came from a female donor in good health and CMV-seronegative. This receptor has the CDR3 CASSPFGGIQYF. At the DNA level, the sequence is TGTGCCAGCTCACCGTTTGGAGGCATTCAGTACTTC.